This TCR beta chain was captured in a study of blood T cell repertoires in COVID-19. With 8 bases clipped from V and 9 bases from J, the junction kept 9 bases outside the gene matches. The germline CDR1 and CDR2 sequences are ENHRY and SYGVKD. The CDR3 totals 14 residues. The method was immunoSEQ multiplex PCR; TCRdb's version includes in-frame clones alone and lacks a portion of them. This table holds about 120,000 clones, roughly 84% found once. This rearrangement joins TRBV10-3 to TRBJ2-1; TRBD2 agrees at 11 bases. The source is a woman aged 25 to 39 who had recovered from COVID-19. The sequenced sample was PBMCs or T cells enriched from blood (not recorded which). In nucleotides, the CDR3 is TGTGCCATCGGAAAACTAGCGGGAGAAACTGAGCAGTTCTTC. Its translation: CAIGKLAGETEQFF.